Below are 10 T cell receptor beta chains sequenced from a single sample in a study of T cell responses to AZD1222 COVID-19 vaccine. The method was immunoSEQ multiplex PCR; TCRdb's version includes in-frame clones alone and lacks a portion of them. In the table there are roughly 91,000 clones, over 85% of which are singletons. Sequenced material: peripheral blood, taken on day 0 of AZD1222 vaccination. The receptors originated from an adult in good health.

This clone occurred once. The chain links TRBV24-1 to TRBJ2-3, with no clear D. CDR3 size: 15 residues. Germline values: CDR1 KGHDR, CDR2 SFDVKD. V was cut by 0 bases and J by 2 bases, with 8 bases left in between. The CDR3 nucleotides are TGTGCCACCAGTGATTTGAACGGACCCACAGATACGCAGTATTTT. Protein product: CATSDLNGPTDTQYF.

The chain has TRBV28 and TRBJ1-4; unclear D gene. Trimming removed 8 bases from V and 3 bases from J, with 19 bases in between. Germline CDR1 and CDR2: MDHEN and SYDVKM. The CDR3 sequence is 16 residues long. The DNA of the CDR3 is TGTGCCAGCGGGGTGGTCTGGGCAGGTTCTAATGAAAAACTGTTTTTT. This gives the protein CASGVVWAGSNEKLFF.

The chain employs TRBV7-9 and TRBJ2-2; D is uncertain. CDR3 length equals 15 residues. The germline V and J ends were trimmed by 5 bases and 2 bases, with 12 bases remaining between them. The germline V gene has CDR1 SEHNR and CDR2 FQNEAQ (reference sequence). DNA for the CDR3: TGTGCCAGCAGCCCAACTGGCGGAAACACCGGGGAGCTGTTTTTT. This codes for CASSPTGGNTGELFF.

This sequence joins TRBV3-1 (or the pseudogene TRBV3-2) and TRBJ2-2, with D unclear. The germline CDR1 and CDR2 sequences are LGHDT and YNNKEL (reference sequence). V lost 1 base and J lost 7, with 10 bases in between. The CDR3 is 14 amino acids. In DNA form, the CDR3 reads TGTGCCAGCAGCCAAGTTTTCGGGTACGGGGAGCTGTTTTTT. It encodes CASSQVFGYGELFF.

V and J are TRBV28 and TRBJ1-3; no reliable D call. The V gene lost 6 bases and the J gene lost 0 bases, with 3 bases spanning the gap. The germline CDR1 and CDR2 sequences are MDHEN and SYDVKM. There are 12 residues in the CDR3. The DNA of the CDR3 is TGTGCCAGCAGGGTCTCTGGAAACACCATATATTTT. This sequence encodes CASRVSGNTIYF.

The V call is TRBV6-8, the J call TRBJ1-2; 7 nucleotides align to TRBD1. The germline V gene has CDR1 MNHGY and CDR2 SAAAGT. With V trimmed by 6 bases and J by 3 bases, 7 bases remained unmatched. There are 14 residues in the CDR3. The CDR3 region has the DNA TGTGCCAGCAGCCCTGACAGGGACGACTATGGCTACACCTTC. Translating it yields CASSPDRDDYGYTF.

The chain recombines TRBV5-1 with TRBJ1-1, with D uncertain. CDR1 and CDR2 from the germline V gene are SGHRS and YFSETQ. The CDR3 consists of 13 residues. V gave up 5 bases and J gave up 0 bases, with 8 bases separating them. CDR3 amino acids: CASSFRMNTEAFF. Here the CDR3 DNA reads TGCGCCAGCAGTTTCCGGATGAACACTGAAGCTTTCTTT.

The gene calls are TRBV27 and TRBJ1-3; TRBD1 might be the D (5 bases). Trimming left V 4 bases short and J 3 bases short, with 7 bases between. Germline loops: CDR1 MNHEY, CDR2 SMNVEV (reference sequence). The CDR3 extends over 13 amino acids. The DNA of the CDR3 is TGTGCCAGCAGTTCGGGGGTTGGAAACACCATATATTTT. Residues: CASSSGVGNTIYF.

CDR3 nucleotides: TGTGCCAGTAAGTCGCCGAGCTCCTATAATTCACCCCTCCACTTT. It encodes CASKSPSSYNSPLHF. This chain connects TRBV19 to TRBJ1-6; D gene uncertain. The length of the CDR3 is 15 residues. Trimming removed 7 bases at V and 0 bases at J, with 10 bases between. Germline loops: CDR1 LNHDA, CDR2 SQIVND (reference sequence).

The chain is built from TRBV11-1 and TRBJ1-1; D is unresolved. The germline V gene has CDR1 SGHAT and CDR2 FQDESV (reference sequence). The CDR3 has 13 amino acids. The V and J ends lost 5 bases and 5 bases respectively, with 12 bases between them. CDR3 amino acids: CASSPHVSTEAFF. Written as DNA, the CDR3 is TGTGCCAGCAGCCCGCACGTCAGTACTGAAGCTTTCTTT.